The next 8 T cell receptor beta chains were all read from a single sample in a study of blood T cell repertoires in COVID-19. Repertoires were generated with immunoSEQ multiplex PCR, while TCRdb's copy carries only in-frame clones and drops some. This sample has 200,000 to 250,000 clones, with 88% found just once. Sequencing was carried out using peripheral blood. The receptors stem from a man between 18 and 29 years old with active or convalescent COVID-19.

This clone was observed at least ten times. The gene calls are TRBV5-1 and TRBJ1-6, with 11 positions matching TRBD1. Germline V gene data show CDR1 as SGHRS and CDR2 as YFSETQ. The V gene end was trimmed by 5 bases and the J gene end by 9 bases; junction bases not matched to a gene: 7. The CDR3 is 15 amino acids. The CDR3 DNA sequence: TGCGCCAGCAGTCCGAAAGGACAGGGGGCTTCACCCCTCCACTTT. This translates into CASSPKGQGASPLHF.

The CDR3 region has the DNA TGCAGCGTTGGGGGGCCCGGCAATCAGCCCCAGCATTTT. Protein: CSVGGPGNQPQHF. The rearrangement links TRBV29-1 to TRBJ1-5; possible D gene TRBD1, 6 bases. CDR3 size: 13 residues. The germline V gene encodes CDR1 SQVTM and CDR2 ANQGSEA. V lost 4 bases, J lost 2 bases, and 9 bases lay in between.

This chain links TRBV19 with TRBJ1-2; 9 bases agree with TRBD1. After removal of 7 bases from V and 3 bases from J, the junction contained 3 bases not matched to a gene. The CDR3 covers 13 residues. Germline CDR1 and CDR2: LNHDA and SQIVND (reference sequence). CDR3 sequence reads: CASTWDRDYGYTF. The CDR3 DNA reads TGTGCCAGTACCTGGGACAGGGACTATGGCTACACCTTC.

The chain is built from TRBV27 and TRBJ2-5; TRBD1 might be the D (5 bases). The germline V and J ends were trimmed by 3 bases and 10 bases, with 15 bases remaining between them. The CDR3 spans 13 residues. The germline V gene encodes CDR1 MNHEY and CDR2 SMNVEV (reference sequence). This CDR3 is CASSLHPRVSQYF. The CDR3 DNA reads TGTGCCAGCAGTTTGCACCCCAGGGTGAGCCAGTACTTC.

V is TRBV9 and J is TRBJ1-6; 7 bases agree with TRBD1. Trimming at V came to 4 bases and at J to 2 bases, leaving 6 bases not matched to a gene. Looked up from germline, CDR1 is SGDLS and CDR2 is YYNGEE. This CDR3 spans 16 amino acids. This CDR3 reads CASSTRQGPYNSPLHF. DNA of the CDR3: TGTGCCAGCAGCACCCGACAGGGACCCTATAATTCACCCCTCCACTTT.

J is TRBJ2-7 and V is TRBV1; the table's D call of TRBD2 was not tested on the DNA. TRBV1 is designated a pseudogene. This CDR3 has 23 amino acids. Here the CDR3 DNA reads TGCACCAGCAGCTTTCACCGGGACAGGGGGGTTAGCGGGAGGGCCACTGGCGCCTACGAGCAGTACTTC. Encoded protein: CTSSFHRDRGVSGRATGAYEQYF.

J is TRBJ2-7 and V is TRBV7-8; possible D gene TRBD2, 7 bases. V was shortened by 1 base and J by 2 bases, with 15 bases between the two germline ends. This CDR3 spans 16 amino acids. Per the germline V gene, CDR1 is SGHVS and CDR2 is FQNEAQ. CDR3 residues: CASSLVSQGTTYEQYF. The DNA for the CDR3 is TGTGCCAGCAGCTTAGTAAGCCAGGGGACTACCTACGAGCAGTACTTC.

Turning to this clone: A read error is likely here: a far larger clone is one base away. V and J are TRBV3-1 (or the pseudogene TRBV3-2) and TRBJ2-2; D might be TRBD1 (5 bases). This CDR3 is built from 14 residues. V was trimmed by 1 base and J by 3 bases, leaving 6 bases between them. Germline V lookup: CDR1 LGHDT, CDR2 YNNKEL (reference sequence). CDR3 loop: CASSQGQHTGELFF. In nucleotides, the CDR3 is TGTGCCAGCAGCCAAGGACAGCACACCGGGGAGCTGTTTTTT.